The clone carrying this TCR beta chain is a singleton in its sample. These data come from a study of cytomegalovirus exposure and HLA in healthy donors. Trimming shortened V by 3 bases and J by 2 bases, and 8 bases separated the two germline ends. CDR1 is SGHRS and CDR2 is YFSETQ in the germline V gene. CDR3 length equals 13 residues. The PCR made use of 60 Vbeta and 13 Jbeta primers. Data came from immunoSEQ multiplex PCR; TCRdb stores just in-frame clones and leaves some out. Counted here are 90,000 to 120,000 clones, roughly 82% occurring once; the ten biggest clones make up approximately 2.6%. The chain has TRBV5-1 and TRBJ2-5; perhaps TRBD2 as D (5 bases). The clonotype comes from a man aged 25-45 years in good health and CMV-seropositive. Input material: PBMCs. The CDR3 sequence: CASSSRDQETQYF. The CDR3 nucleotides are TGCGCCAGCAGCTCCCGGGATCAAGAGACCCAGTACTTC.